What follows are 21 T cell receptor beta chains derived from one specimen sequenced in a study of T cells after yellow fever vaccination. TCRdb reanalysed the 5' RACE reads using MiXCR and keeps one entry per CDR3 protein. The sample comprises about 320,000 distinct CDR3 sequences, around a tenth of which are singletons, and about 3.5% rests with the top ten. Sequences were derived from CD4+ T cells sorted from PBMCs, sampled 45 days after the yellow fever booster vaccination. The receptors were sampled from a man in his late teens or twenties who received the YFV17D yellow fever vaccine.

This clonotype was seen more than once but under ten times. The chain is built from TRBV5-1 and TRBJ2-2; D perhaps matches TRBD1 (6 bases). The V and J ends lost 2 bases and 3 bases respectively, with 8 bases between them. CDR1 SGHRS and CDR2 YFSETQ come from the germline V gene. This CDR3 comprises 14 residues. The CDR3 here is CASSFAGDTGELFF. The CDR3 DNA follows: TGCGCCAGCAGCTTTGCAGGGGACACCGGGGAGCTGTTTTTT.

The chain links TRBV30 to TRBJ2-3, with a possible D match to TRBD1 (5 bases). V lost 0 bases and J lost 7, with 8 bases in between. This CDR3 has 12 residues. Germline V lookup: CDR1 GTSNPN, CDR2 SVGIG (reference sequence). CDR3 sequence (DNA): TGTGCCTGGAGTGTAAGGGGAAATACGCAGTATTTT. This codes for CAWSVRGNTQYF.

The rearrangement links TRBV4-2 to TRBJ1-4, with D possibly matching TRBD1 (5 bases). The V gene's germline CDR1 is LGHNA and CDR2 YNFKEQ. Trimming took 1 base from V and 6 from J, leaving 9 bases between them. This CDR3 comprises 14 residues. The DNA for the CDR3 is TGTGCCAGCAGCCAAGGGGGCGGGTATGAAAAACTGTTTTTT. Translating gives CASSQGGGYEKLFF.

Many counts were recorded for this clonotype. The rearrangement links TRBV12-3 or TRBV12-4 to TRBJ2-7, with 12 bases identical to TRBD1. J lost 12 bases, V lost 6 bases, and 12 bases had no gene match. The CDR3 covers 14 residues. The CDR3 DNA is TGTGCCAGCAGCCCGACCGGGACAGGGGGCTCCGGGTACTTC. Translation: CASSPTGTGGSGYF.

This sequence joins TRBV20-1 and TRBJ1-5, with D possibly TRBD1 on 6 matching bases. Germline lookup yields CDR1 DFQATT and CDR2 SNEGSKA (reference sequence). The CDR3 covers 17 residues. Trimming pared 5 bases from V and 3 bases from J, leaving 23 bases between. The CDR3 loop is CSASPSFGGYANQPQHF. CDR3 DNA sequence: TGCAGTGCTTCCCCCTCGTTTGGGGGCTATGCCAATCAGCCCCAGCATTTT.

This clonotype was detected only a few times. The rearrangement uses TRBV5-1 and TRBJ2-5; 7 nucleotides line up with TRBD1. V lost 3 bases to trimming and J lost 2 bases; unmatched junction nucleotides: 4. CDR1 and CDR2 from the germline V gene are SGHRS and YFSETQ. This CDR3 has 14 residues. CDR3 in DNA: TGCGCCAGCAGCTCCCCGGGACAGCAAGAGACCCAGTACTTC. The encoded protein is CASSSPGQQETQYF. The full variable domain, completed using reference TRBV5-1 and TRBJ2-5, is KAGVTQTPRYLIKTRGQQVTLSCSPISGHRSVSWYQQTPGQGLQFLFEYFSETQRNKGNFPGRFSGRQFSNSRSEMNVSTLELGDSALYLCASSSPGQQETQYFGPGTRLLVL.

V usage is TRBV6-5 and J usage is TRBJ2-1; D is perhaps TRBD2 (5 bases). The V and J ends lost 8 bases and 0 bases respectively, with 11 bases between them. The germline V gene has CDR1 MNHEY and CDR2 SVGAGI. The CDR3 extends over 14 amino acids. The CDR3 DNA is TGTGCCAGCGGTCCGGAGGTCTCCTACAATGAGCAGTTCTTC. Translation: CASGPEVSYNEQFF.

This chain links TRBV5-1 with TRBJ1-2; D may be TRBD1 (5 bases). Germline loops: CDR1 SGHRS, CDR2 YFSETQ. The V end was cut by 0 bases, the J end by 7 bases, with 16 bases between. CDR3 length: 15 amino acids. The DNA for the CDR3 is TGCGCCAGCAGCTTGGTTCCAGGGAAGGACGGTGGCTACACCTTC. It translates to CASSLVPGKDGGYTF.

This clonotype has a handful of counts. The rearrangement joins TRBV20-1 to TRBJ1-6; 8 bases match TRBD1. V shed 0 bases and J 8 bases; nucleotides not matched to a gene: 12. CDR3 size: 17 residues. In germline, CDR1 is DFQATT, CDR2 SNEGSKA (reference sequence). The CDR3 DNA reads TGCAGTGCTAGAGAAGGGGTAACAGGGGGTTCGGATTCACCCCTCCACTTT. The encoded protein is CSAREGVTGGSDSPLHF.

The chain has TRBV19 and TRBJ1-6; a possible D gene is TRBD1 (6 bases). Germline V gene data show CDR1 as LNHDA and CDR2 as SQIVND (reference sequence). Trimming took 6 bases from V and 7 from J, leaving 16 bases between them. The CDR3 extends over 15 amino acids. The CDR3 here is CASSNRARNNSPLHF. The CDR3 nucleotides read TGTGCCAGTAGCAACAGGGCCCGGAACAATTCACCCCTCCACTTT.

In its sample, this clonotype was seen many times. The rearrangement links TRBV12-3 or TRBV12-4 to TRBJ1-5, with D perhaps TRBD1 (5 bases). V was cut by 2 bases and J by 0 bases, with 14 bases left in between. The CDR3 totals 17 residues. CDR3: CASSLRSGMYSNQPQHF. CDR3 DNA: TGTGCCAGCAGTTTACGGTCAGGGATGTATAGCAATCAGCCCCAGCATTTT.

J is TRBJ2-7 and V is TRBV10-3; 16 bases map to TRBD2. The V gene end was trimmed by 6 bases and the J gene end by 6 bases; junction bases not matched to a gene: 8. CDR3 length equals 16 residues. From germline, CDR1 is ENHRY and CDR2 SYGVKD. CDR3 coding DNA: TGTGCCATCAGCCTTTCCGGGACTAGCGGGAGGGGCGAGCAGTACGTC. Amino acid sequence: CAISLSGTSGRGEQYV.

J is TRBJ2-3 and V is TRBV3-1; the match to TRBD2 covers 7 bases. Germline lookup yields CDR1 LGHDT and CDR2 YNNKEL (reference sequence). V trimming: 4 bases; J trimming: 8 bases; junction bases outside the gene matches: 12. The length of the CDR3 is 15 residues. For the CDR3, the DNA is TGTGCCAGCAGCCGGGGGGGAGGCGAGGGCACTACGCAGTATTTT. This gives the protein CASSRGGGEGTTQYF.

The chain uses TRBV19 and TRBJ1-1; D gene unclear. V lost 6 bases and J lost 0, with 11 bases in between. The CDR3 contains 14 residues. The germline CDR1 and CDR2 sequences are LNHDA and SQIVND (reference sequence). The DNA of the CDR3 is TGTGCCAGTAGCCGACTCTTCATGAACACTGAAGCTTTCTTT. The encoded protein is CASSRLFMNTEAFF.

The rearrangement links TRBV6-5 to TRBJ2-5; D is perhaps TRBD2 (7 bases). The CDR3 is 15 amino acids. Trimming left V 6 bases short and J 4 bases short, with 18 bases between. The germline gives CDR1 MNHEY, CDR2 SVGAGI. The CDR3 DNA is TGTGCCAGCAGGCCTCGTCCGGGGGGCGGAGAGACCCAGTACTTC. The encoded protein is CASRPRPGGGETQYF.

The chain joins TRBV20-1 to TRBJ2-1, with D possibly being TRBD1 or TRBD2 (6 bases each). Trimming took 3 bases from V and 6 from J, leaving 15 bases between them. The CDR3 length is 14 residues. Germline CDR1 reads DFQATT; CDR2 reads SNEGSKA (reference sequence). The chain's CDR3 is CSARHREVGNEQFF. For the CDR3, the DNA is TGCAGTGCTAGGCACAGGGAGGTTGGCAATGAGCAGTTCTTC.

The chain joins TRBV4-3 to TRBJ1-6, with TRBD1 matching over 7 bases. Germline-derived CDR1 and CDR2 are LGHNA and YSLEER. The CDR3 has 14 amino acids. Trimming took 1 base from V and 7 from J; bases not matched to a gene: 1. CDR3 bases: TGCGCCAGCAGCCAAGGACAGGGAAATTCACCCCTCCACTTT. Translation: CASSQGQGNSPLHF.

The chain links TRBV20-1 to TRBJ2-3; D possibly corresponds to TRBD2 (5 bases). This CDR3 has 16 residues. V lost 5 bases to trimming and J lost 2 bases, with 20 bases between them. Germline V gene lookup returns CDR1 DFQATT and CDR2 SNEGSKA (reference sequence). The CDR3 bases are TGCAGTGCTGTTAACCCCGGGAAAGGGCCCACAGATACGCAGTATTTT. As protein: CSAVNPGKGPTDTQYF.

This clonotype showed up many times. The CDR3 coding sequence is TGTGCCAGCAGCATCGGGTGGGAGACCGGGGAGCTGTTTTTT. Amino acids: CASSIGWETGELFF. This chain joins TRBV7-2 and TRBJ2-2; a weak D match, TRBD2 (5 bases). Germline CDR1 is SGHTA and CDR2 is FQGNSA. Between the trimmed V and J ends, which lost 5 bases and 5 bases, there was a span of 12 bases. There are 14 residues in the CDR3.

The CDR3 here is CASSLRHLSTDTQYF. The CDR3 nucleotides read TGTGCCAGCAGCCTAAGACATTTAAGCACAGATACGCAGTATTTT. V usage is TRBV7-2 and J usage is TRBJ2-3; D remains unclear. The CDR3 runs to 15 residues. CDR1 and CDR2 (germline): SGHTA, FQGNSA. The V and J ends lost 5 bases and 0 bases respectively, with 12 bases between them.

The CDR3 coding sequence is TGTGCCAGCAGTTACTACCCAATTAACACCGGGGAGCTGTTTTTT. Translation gives CASSYYPINTGELFF. The gene calls are TRBV6-5 and TRBJ2-2; no firm D call. The V gene lost 1 base and the J gene lost 2 bases, with 8 bases spanning the gap. The CDR3 covers 15 residues. Per the germline V gene, CDR1 is MNHEY and CDR2 is SVGAGI.